The present TCR beta chain was sequenced within a study of blood T cell repertoires in COVID-19. Study-level information: The United States, Italy and Spain were the sources of the acute and convalescent COVID-19 samples.

CDR3 length: 15 amino acids. Germline values: CDR1 SGHTA, CDR2 FQGNSA. V dropped 0 bases and J dropped 4 bases, with 9 bases sitting between them. Sequencing used immunoSEQ multiplex PCR; TCRdb keeps in-frame clones, though not all of them. The sample holds 350,000 to 400,000 clones; more than 70% are singletons and the top ten take approximately 3%. The chain employs TRBV7-2 and TRBJ2-2; no firm D call. Material for sequencing was peripheral blood. The sequence came from a woman in her twenties or thirties with COVID-19, enrolled during active disease. CDR3 in DNA: TGTGCCAGCAGCTTAGCAATTTGGAGCACCGGGGAGCTGTTTTTT. It yields the protein CASSLAIWSTGELFF.